Shown below are 10 T cell receptor beta chains from a single sample sequenced in a study of blood T cell repertoires in COVID-19. TCRdb keeps only in-frame clones here, not all; method: immunoSEQ multiplex PCR. The sample lists 280,000 or so clones; roughly 88% were seen once. Sequencing was done on a sample of PBMCs or T cells enriched from blood (not recorded which). These receptors were obtained from a man aged 25 to 40 who had recovered from COVID-19.

The V gene is TRBV5-1, the J gene TRBJ2-7; TRBD2 is a possible D gene (6 bases). The CDR3 runs 12 residues. V was cut by 3 bases and J by 7 bases, with 11 bases left in between. CDR1 is SGHRS, CDR2 YFSETQ, per germline. The CDR3 bases are TGCGCCAGCAGCTGGGAACGGGGGGAGCAGTACTTC. Translated: CASSWERGEQYF.

This rearrangement joins TRBV4-2 to TRBJ1-3; 7 bases are a match to TRBD1. The CDR3 runs 18 residues. Germline CDR1 reads LGHNA; CDR2 reads YNFKEQ. V lost 0 bases and J lost 1; bases outside the gene matches: 9. In nucleotides, the CDR3 is TGTGCCAGCAGCCAAGACTGGGACAGAGGCAAGTCTGGAAACACCATATATTTT. It codes for CASSQDWDRGKSGNTIYF.

The CDR3 spells CASSYTVRGSRNTIYF. CDR3 nucleotides: TGTGCCAGCAGTTATACTGTCCGGGGTTCGCGAAACACCATATATTTT. The chain employs TRBV6-5 and TRBJ1-3, with D unresolved. The ends were cut back, 3 bases at V and 5 bases at J, with 17 bases in the middle. In germline, CDR1 is MNHEY, CDR2 SVGAGI. This CDR3 is built from 16 residues.

The chain couples TRBV7-3 to TRBJ2-1; 8 nucleotides match TRBD1. V shed 3 bases, J shed 6 bases, and the junction held 7 bases outside the gene matches. Germline CDR1 SGHTA, CDR2 FQGTGA. This CDR3 contains 15 residues. The CDR3 DNA sequence: TGTGCCAGCAGCTTGAGGCAGGGGGCAATCAATGAGCAGTTCTTC. Translated: CASSLRQGAINEQFF.

The chain joins TRBV6-6 to TRBJ1-5; 7 nucleotides align to TRBD1. Trimming cost V 6 bases and J 6 bases; bases outside gene matches: 5. The CDR3 covers 13 residues. Germline-derived CDR1 and CDR2 are MNHNY and SVGAGI (reference sequence). The CDR3 region is CASSRQGGQPQHF. CDR3 sequence (DNA): TGTGCCAGCAGCCGACAGGGAGGTCAGCCCCAGCATTTT.

The chain joins TRBV7-6 to TRBJ1-2; unclear D gene. Germline V gives CDR1 SGHVS, CDR2 FNYEAQ. V gave up 1 base and J gave up 4 bases, with 19 bases separating them. This CDR3 contains 17 residues. Here the CDR3 DNA reads TGTGCCAGCAGCTTAGTGAGGGTGGAGGGAGTAGGCTATGGCTACACCTTC. It yields the protein CASSLVRVEGVGYGYTF.

A word on this clone: The sample carries other DNA sequences with the same CDR3. This chain links TRBV10-3 with TRBJ2-1; TRBD2 agrees at 13 bases. The trim removed 7 bases at V and 4 bases at J, leaving 4 bases unmatched. The CDR3 has 15 amino acids. Germline V gene sequence: CDR1 ENHRY, CDR2 SYGVKD. The CDR3 sequence: CAIKTSGGVYNEQFF. The CDR3 DNA is TGTGCCATCAAAACTAGCGGGGGGGTGTACAATGAGCAGTTCTTC.

The genes are TRBV3-1 (or the pseudogene TRBV3-2) and TRBJ2-5; no clear D gene. V shed 0 bases and J shed 3 bases, with 5 bases lying between them. This CDR3 has 13 amino acids. Germline CDR1 is LGHDT and CDR2 is YNNKEL (reference sequence). The CDR3 DNA sequence: TGTGCCAGCAGCCAAGATACGGAAGAGACCCAGTACTTC. This encodes CASSQDTEETQYF.

The CDR3 bases are TGCGCCAGCAGCCGTCGTATTGGGGGGGCCTACGAGCAGTACTTC. Protein: CASSRRIGGAYEQYF. J is TRBJ2-7 and V is TRBV5-1, with TRBD2 matching over 7 bases. CDR3 length: 15 residues. Germline-derived CDR1 and CDR2 are SGHRS and YFSETQ. Trimming took 4 bases from V and 2 from J; bases not matched to a gene: 9. Full variable domain (rest looked up from reference TRBV5-1 and TRBJ2-7): KAGVTQTPRYLIKTRGQQVTLSCSPISGHRSVSWYQQTPGQGLQFLFEYFSETQRNKGNFPGRFSGRQFSNSRSEMNVSTLELGDSALYLCASSRRIGGAYEQYFGPGTRLTVT.

The chain uses TRBV19 and TRBJ2-1, with TRBD1 matching over 11 bases. CDR3 size: 15 residues. With 1 base clipped from V and 7 bases from J, the junction kept 3 bases outside the gene matches. Germline V gene data show CDR1 as LNHDA and CDR2 as SQIVND (reference sequence). CDR3 amino acids: CASSIGGQGANEQFF. CDR3 coding DNA: TGTGCCAGTAGTATAGGCGGACAGGGGGCGAATGAGCAGTTCTTC. Using reference TRBV19 and TRBJ2-1 for the parts outside the CDR3, the full variable domain is DGGITQSPKYLFRKEGQNVTLSCEQNLNHDAMYWYRQDPGQGLRLIYYSQIVNDFQKGDIAEGYSVSREKKESFPLTVTSAQKNPTAFYLCASSIGGQGANEQFFGPGTRLTVL.